The clone carrying this TCR beta chain was seen more than once but under ten times. Its target is not known. A clone one base away is much larger, so this may be a read error. The CDR3 is made up of 17 amino acids. Germline CDR1 ENHRY, CDR2 SYGVKD. This record comes from a study of spatial heterogeneity in lung cancer. Study context: Consistent detection of more beta-chain than alpha-chain sequences was observed. The study, taken as a whole, reports: TCRs found ubiquitously expanded in tumor appeared in blood more at resection than at follow-up.

MiXCR, run by TCRdb on the 5' RACE reads, gives a single entry per CDR3 protein. Of roughly 25,000 distinct CDR3 sequences in the sample, around 4.6% were seen once. Documented time point: sample taken at primary tumor resection. From tumor, nontumor lung or frozen PBMC, whole RNA was taken unsorted for sequencing. The sequence was obtained from a male donor with early-stage non-small cell lung cancer. The chain joins TRBV10-3 to TRBJ2-3; 7 bases are shared with TRBD2. The sequenced sample was PBMCs, obtained at surgery. The CDR3 sequence: CAIGESVTSHGTDTQYF. The DNA for the CDR3 is TGTGCCATCGGTGAGTCCGTGACTAGCCATGGCACAGATACGCAGTATTTT.